What follows are 18 T cell receptor beta chains derived from one specimen sequenced in a study of read filtering for tumor transcriptome and immune sequencing. Molecular barcoded adaptors covering alpha/delta and beta/gamma chains were used on roughly 400 ng RNA. Using its own MiXCR run on the reads, TCRdb lists one record per CDR3 protein. The sample carries 94,000 or so distinct CDR3 sequences, about 12% recorded once. Sequenced: a population of CD138-negative cells sorted from bone marrow. These receptors all stem from a donor aged 40 or over with multiple myeloma.

The V and J genes are TRBV7-3 and TRBJ2-3, with D unclear. This CDR3 contains 13 residues. The V gene lost 5 bases and the J gene lost 0 bases, with 6 bases spanning the gap. Germline CDR1 and CDR2: SGHTA and FQGTGA. In DNA form, the CDR3 reads TGTGCCAGCAGCCCTCAGAGCACAGATACGCAGTATTTT. This gives the protein CASSPQSTDTQYF. Using reference TRBV7-3 and TRBJ2-3 for the parts outside the CDR3, the full variable domain is GAGVSQTPSNKVTEKGKYVELRCDPISGHTALYWYRQSLGQGPEFLIYFQGTGAADDSGLPNDRFFAVRPEGSVSTLKIQRTERGDSAVYLCASSPQSTDTQYFGPGTRLTVL.

This clonotype appeared many times. This chain connects TRBV5-1 to TRBJ1-6; D is uncertain. CDR3 length: 15 amino acids. Germline values: CDR1 SGHRS, CDR2 YFSETQ. V was pared by 3 bases and J by 7 bases, with 14 bases between. The CDR3 loop reads CASSSIAGGNSPLHF. In DNA form, the CDR3 reads TGCGCCAGCAGCTCAATCGCGGGAGGGAATTCACCCCTCCACTTT.

In DNA form, the CDR3 reads TGTGCCAGCAGTTCGTCCGGGAGGTCCACCGGGGAGCTGTTTTTT. Its protein product is CASSSSGRSTGELFF. The genes are TRBV28 and TRBJ2-2; 7 bases line up with TRBD2. The CDR3 length is 15 residues. The germline V gene encodes CDR1 MDHEN and CDR2 SYDVKM. V shed 4 bases and J 4 bases; nucleotides not matched to a gene: 6.

This clonotype was seen repeatedly, ten times or more. The gene calls are TRBV7-3 and TRBJ2-1, with 7 bases identical to TRBD2. Trimming cost V 3 bases and J 6 bases; bases outside gene matches: 11. The CDR3 has 16 amino acids. Germline values: CDR1 SGHTA, CDR2 FQGTGA. The CDR3 nucleotides are TGTGCCAGCAGCTTCAAACTAGCGCCCGCGCTCAATGAGCAGTTCTTC. This encodes CASSFKLAPALNEQFF.

This clonotype was observed at least ten times. The genes are TRBV28 and TRBJ2-2, with no clear D. The CDR3 runs 12 residues. V lost 8 bases to trimming and J lost 0 bases, with 4 bases between them. Per germline, CDR1 MDHEN and CDR2 SYDVKM. The CDR3: CASRTNTGELFF. The CDR3 DNA sequence: TGTGCCAGCCGGACGAACACCGGGGAGCTGTTTTTT.

This clonotype appeared many times. J is TRBJ2-1 and V is TRBV5-1; 7 bases are shared with TRBD2. The V gene end was trimmed by 3 bases and the J gene end by 3 bases; junction bases not matched to a gene: 3. Germline V gene data show CDR1 as SGHRS and CDR2 as YFSETQ. CDR3 length: 14 amino acids. The CDR3 sequence: CASSWAGDYNEQFF. In DNA, the CDR3 is TGCGCCAGCAGCTGGGCGGGAGACTACAATGAGCAGTTCTTC.

This clonotype was counted only a few times. This chain connects TRBV6-5 to TRBJ2-1; 14 bases map to TRBD2. The CDR3 has 18 residues. V lost 6 bases to trimming and J lost 0 bases; unmatched junction nucleotides: 7. Germline CDR1 reads MNHEY; CDR2 reads SVGAGI. CDR3 DNA: TGTGCCAGCAGCCGACTAGCGGGAGGGTTCTTCTCCTACAATGAGCAGTTCTTC. Protein: CASSRLAGGFFSYNEQFF.

This clonotype has at least ten counts. This sequence joins TRBV29-1 and TRBJ2-5; possible D gene TRBD2, 7 bases. The V gene lost 2 bases and the J gene lost 7 bases, with 17 bases spanning the gap. Per germline, CDR1 SQVTM and CDR2 ANQGSEA. The CDR3 extends over 14 amino acids. The CDR3 sequence is CSVEPRGLEVTQYF. In nucleotides, the CDR3 is TGCAGCGTTGAACCGCGGGGGCTAGAGGTGACCCAGTACTTC.

This clonotype was seen a handful of times. A much more abundant neighbour one base away suggests this may be a read error. The genes are TRBV6-2 or TRBV6-3 and TRBJ1-1; D might be TRBD1 (5 bases). This CDR3 contains 14 residues. From germline, CDR1 is MNHEY and CDR2 SVGEGT. Trimming took off 7 bases at V and 3 bases at J, with 15 bases between the two ends. CDR3 nucleotides: TGTGCCAGCATGTCGATAGGGGCGTACACTGAAGCTTTCTTT. Translating it yields CASMSIGAYTEAFF.

In the case of this clonotype: Here the CDR3 omits its conserved ending phenylalanine or tryptophan, so a read error is the likely source. This rearrangement joins TRBV7-6 to TRBJ2-1; 9 bases are a match to TRBD2. CDR3 length: 16 amino acids. Germline CDR1 and CDR2: SGHVS and FNYEAQ. V lost 5 bases and J lost 5; bases outside the gene matches: 10. The CDR3 region has the DNA TGTGCCAGCAGCCGTTTTAGCGGGAGTGGCAACAATGAGCAGTTCCTC. Protein product: CASSRFSGSGNNEQFL.

This clonotype was recorded once. A far more abundant clone sits one base away, making this likely a read error. In this CDR3 the conserved last residue, phenylalanine or tryptophan, is missing, so a read error is likely. The CDR3 is CASSLTTGSYNEQFL. The CDR3, as DNA: TGTGCCAGCAGTTTAACTACAGGCTCCTACAATGAGCAGTTCCTC. This rearrangement joins TRBV6-2 or TRBV6-3 to TRBJ2-1; a weak D match, TRBD1 (5 bases). Germline lookup yields CDR1 MNHEY and CDR2 SVGEGT. The CDR3 length is 15 residues. Trimming pared 4 bases from V and 0 bases from J, leaving 10 bases between.

At least ten counts were recorded for this clonotype. The chain employs TRBV18 and TRBJ2-7; 7 nucleotides align to TRBD1. The CDR3 totals 15 residues. CDR1 KGHSH and CDR2 LQKENI come from the germline V gene. V lost 1 base, J lost 7 bases, and 10 bases stayed unmatched. The DNA for the CDR3 is TGTGCCAGCTCACCACTCGGGACAGTCGAAGGTGAGCAGTACTTC. Residues: CASSPLGTVEGEQYF.

This clonotype appeared a few times. The genes are TRBV7-6 and TRBJ2-1; TRBD1 aligns across 7 bases. This CDR3 is 16 amino acids long. CDR1 and CDR2 from the germline V gene are SGHVS and FNYEAQ. Losses at the gene ends were 5 bases for V and 6 bases for J; bases not matched to a gene: 13. The DNA of the CDR3 is TGTGCCAGCAGCGCCCGTCGGATGGCAGGGGGCAATGAGCAGTTCTTC. As protein: CASSARRMAGGNEQFF.

This clonotype was counted ten times or more. V gene TRBV11-2 combines with J gene TRBJ2-5; D gene uncertain. Trimming pared 5 bases from V and 5 bases from J, leaving 9 bases between. Germline CDR1 SGHAT, CDR2 FQNNGV. The CDR3 runs to 12 residues. Here the CDR3 DNA reads TGTGCCAGCAGCGGAGATCGGGAGACCCAGTACTTC. Protein sequence: CASSGDRETQYF.

This clonotype has a count of ten or more. The rearrangement joins TRBV29-1 to TRBJ1-2; the D is unclear. V was cut by 6 bases and J by 1 base, with 9 bases left in between. The CDR3 consists of 12 residues. Looked up from germline, CDR1 is SQVTM and CDR2 is ANQGSEA. In nucleotides, the CDR3 is TGCAGCGTCTATGATAATAACTATGGCTACACCTTC. Its translation is CSVYDNNYGYTF.

This clonotype was counted at least ten times. This chain uses TRBV12-3 or TRBV12-4 with TRBJ1-5, with 8 bases that match TRBD1. Germline trimming cut 6 bases from V and 6 bases from J; bases unmatched to any gene: 4. The CDR3 extends over 13 amino acids. CDR3 sequence reads: CASRDRAGQPQHF. CDR3 in DNA: TGTGCCAGCAGGGACAGGGCGGGTCAGCCCCAGCATTTT.

This clonotype was counted ten times or more. V usage is TRBV20-1 and J usage is TRBJ2-5; 9 nucleotides line up with TRBD1. The CDR3 is made up of 15 amino acids. The germline V gene encodes CDR1 DFQATT and CDR2 SNEGSKA (reference sequence). Trimming at V came to 6 bases and at J to 5 bases, leaving 13 bases not matched to a gene. The CDR3 is CSAVGGQGRGETQYF. The CDR3 DNA follows: TGCAGTGCGGTTGGAGGACAGGGGCGGGGGGAGACCCAGTACTTC.

The rearrangement joins TRBV10-3 to TRBJ2-5; 12 bases align to TRBD2. Germline loops: CDR1 ENHRY, CDR2 SYGVKD. This CDR3 has 14 amino acids. Losses at the gene ends were 4 bases for V and 3 bases for J; bases not matched to a gene: 0. The CDR3 spells CAISGLAGEETQYF. CDR3 bases: TGTGCCATCAGTGGACTAGCGGGAGAAGAGACCCAGTACTTC.